These 21 T cell receptor beta chains share one sample of origin, sequenced in a study of blood T cell repertoires in COVID-19. Libraries were prepared by immunoSEQ multiplex PCR; TCRdb keeps only in-frame clonotypes and omits some of them. This sample has tens of thousands of clones, with about 91% found just once. Source material: peripheral blood. Receptors were obtained from a man aged 60 to 75 with acute or convalescent COVID-19.

This sequence joins TRBV28 and TRBJ2-7; TRBD2 agrees at 9 bases. The V and J ends lost 2 bases and 0 bases, in that order; junction bases with no gene match: 2. This CDR3 is 15 amino acids long. Per the germline V gene, CDR1 is MDHEN and CDR2 is SYDVKM. CDR3 protein: CASSLAGGSSYEQYF. CDR3 sequence (DNA): TGTGCCAGCAGTTTAGCGGGAGGGAGCTCCTACGAGCAGTACTTC.

The V call is TRBV9, the J call TRBJ1-6; 7 bases are a match to TRBD1. Germline-derived CDR1 and CDR2 are SGDLS and YYNGEE. V lost 1 base to trimming and J lost 8 bases; unmatched junction nucleotides: 3. The CDR3 runs 14 residues. The CDR3 bases are TGTGCCAGCAGCGTACAGGGGGGAGATTCACCCCTCCACTTT. Translating it yields CASSVQGGDSPLHF. The full variable domain, with the rest looked up from reference TRBV9 and TRBJ1-6, is DSGVTQTPKHLITATGQRVTLRCSPRSGDLSVYWYQQSLDQGLQFLIQYYNGEERAKGNILERFSAQQFPDLHSELNLSSLELGDSALYFCASSVQGGDSPLHFGNGTRLTVT.

This clone was found a few times. The same CDR3 also results from other DNA sequences found in this sample. V is TRBV24-1 and J is TRBJ2-3; 7 bases map to TRBD2. The ends lost 1 base at V and 1 base at J; junction bases unmatched: 7. CDR1 and CDR2 from the germline V gene are KGHDR and SFDVKD. The length of the CDR3 is 17 residues. This chain's CDR3 is CATSDFWREGGTDTQYF. CDR3 nucleotide sequence: TGTGCCACCAGTGATTTTTGGAGGGAGGGAGGCACAGATACGCAGTATTTT.

The rearrangement joins TRBV5-8 to TRBJ2-5, with a tentative D call TRBD1 (5 bases). The germline gives CDR1 SGHTS, CDR2 YDEGEE. V lost 10 bases, J lost 1 base, and 17 bases lay in between. The CDR3 spans 14 residues. CDR3 bases: TGTGCCCAGGGAAAGGGAACATCCCAAGAGACCCAGTACTTC. This sequence encodes CAQGKGTSQETQYF.

This chain joins TRBV7-2 and TRBJ2-7; a possible D gene is TRBD2 (6 bases). This CDR3 has 14 amino acids. The ends were cut back, 2 bases at V and 12 bases at J, with 20 bases in the middle. Germline V gene sequence: CDR1 SGHTA, CDR2 FQGNSA. CDR3: CASSLSVERVRVYF. As DNA, the CDR3 is TGTGCCAGCAGCTTAAGTGTCGAGCGGGTCCGGGTGTACTTC. Full variable domain (missing parts from reference TRBV7-2 and TRBJ2-7): GAGVSQSPSNKVTEKGKDVELRCDPISGHTALYWYRQSLGQGLEFLIYFQGNSAPDKSGLPSDRFSAERTGGSVSTLTIQRTQQEDSAVYLCASSLSVERVRVYFGPGTRLTVT.

The V and J genes are TRBV12-2 and TRBJ2-2; the table calls TRBD2, which could not be checked here. TRBV12-2 constitutes a pseudogene. The CDR3 is 18 amino acids. In DNA form, the CDR3 reads TGTGCAAGTCGCTTAAGGACTAGCGGGAGGACTTACACCGGGGAGCTGTTTTTT. Residues: CASRLRTSGRTYTGELFF.

This rearrangement joins TRBV6-5 to TRBJ2-1, with TRBD2 identical over 7 bases. V lost 6 bases and J lost 6; bases outside the gene matches: 2. Germline V gene data show CDR1 as MNHEY and CDR2 as SVGAGI. The CDR3 spans 12 residues. This CDR3 reads CASRERGNEQFF. The CDR3 DNA follows: TGTGCCAGCAGGGAGCGGGGCAATGAGCAGTTCTTC.

This chain links TRBV18 with TRBJ2-2, with TRBD2 matching 9 bases. This CDR3 comprises 16 residues. The V and J ends lost 2 bases and 4 bases, in that order; junction bases with no gene match: 5. The germline V gene has CDR1 KGHSH and CDR2 LQKENI. CDR3 sequence: CASSPFAGGVTGELFF. The CDR3 coding sequence is TGTGCCAGCTCACCATTCGCGGGAGGGGTCACCGGGGAGCTGTTTTTT.

The chain joins TRBV11-1 to TRBJ2-7; D remains unclear. CDR3 length equals 13 residues. V was clipped by 0 bases and J by 5 bases, with 8 bases between them. Germline CDR1 and CDR2: SGHAT and FQDESV (reference sequence). The CDR3 sequence: CASSLARRHEQYF. CDR3 in DNA: TGTGCCAGCAGCTTAGCTAGGAGACACGAGCAGTACTTC.

V gene TRBV29-1 combines with J gene TRBJ1-3, with D hard to call. The CDR3 spans 14 residues. Trimming removed 5 bases at V and 0 bases at J, with 11 bases between. In germline, CDR1 is SQVTM, CDR2 ANQGSEA. CDR3: CSVRYGSSGNTIYF. DNA for the CDR3: TGCAGCGTTCGGTACGGGAGCTCTGGAAACACCATATATTTT. The full variable domain, with the rest looked up from reference TRBV29-1 and TRBJ1-3, is SAVISQKPSRDICQRGTSLTIQCQVDSQVTMMFWYRQQPGQSLTLIATANQGSEATYESGFVIDKFPISRPNLTFSTLTVSNMSPEDSSIYLCSVRYGSSGNTIYFGEGSWLTVV.

In this sample, this clone turned up once. The rearrangement joins TRBV7-3 to TRBJ1-1, with 8 bases matching TRBD1. Trimming removed 3 bases from V and 5 bases from J; junction bases left unmatched: 5. Germline values: CDR1 SGHTA, CDR2 FQGTGA. The CDR3 totals 14 residues. The CDR3 sequence is CASSFDRGYTEAFF. In DNA form, the CDR3 reads TGTGCCAGCAGCTTCGACAGGGGCTATACTGAAGCTTTCTTT.

This chain uses TRBV11-3 with TRBJ2-2, with a possible D match to TRBD1 (5 bases). Germline V gives CDR1 SGHNT, CDR2 YENEEA. V was trimmed by 5 bases and J by 0 bases, leaving 7 bases between them. This CDR3 comprises 14 residues. The CDR3 loop is CASSPRANTGELFF. CDR3 sequence (DNA): TGTGCCAGCAGCCCCAGGGCGAACACCGGGGAGCTGTTTTTT.

This clone was counted once. The chain uses TRBV7-3 and TRBJ2-1, with D possibly TRBD2 on 6 matching bases. The germline gives CDR1 SGHTA, CDR2 FQGTGA. The CDR3 has 14 residues. V was cut by 4 bases and J by 3 bases, with 10 bases left in between. This CDR3 reads CASSYRAGYNEQFF. CDR3 nucleotide sequence: TGTGCCAGCAGCTACAGAGCGGGCTACAATGAGCAGTTCTTC.

This sequence joins TRBV5-1 and TRBJ1-6; D may be TRBD1 (5 bases). Germline V gene sequence: CDR1 SGHRS, CDR2 YFSETQ. This CDR3 contains 14 residues. V was clipped by 2 bases and J by 6 bases, with 9 bases between them. CDR3 in amino acids: CASSFGGGNSPLHF. CDR3 coding DNA: TGCGCCAGCAGCTTCGGGGGGGGTAATTCACCCCTCCACTTT.

The chain is built from TRBV5-4 and TRBJ2-5; TRBD1 is a possible D gene (7 bases). The CDR3 contains 15 residues. Germline CDR1 and CDR2: SGHNT and YYREEE (reference sequence). Trimming removed 1 base at V and 5 bases at J, with 15 bases between. DNA for the CDR3: TGTGCCAGCAGCTTGCGGACCCCAGGGGGGGAGACCCAGTACTTC. Its translation is CASSLRTPGGETQYF. Full variable domain (missing parts from reference TRBV5-4 and TRBJ2-5): ETGVTQSPTHLIKTRGQQVTLRCSSQSGHNTVSWYQQALGQGPQFIFQYYREEENGRGNFPPRFSGLQFPNYSSELNVNALELDDSALYLCASSLRTPGGETQYFGPGTRLLVL.

CDR3 nucleotide sequence: TGTGCCAGCAGGCTGGGGAGCTCCTACGAGCAGTACTTC. This sequence encodes CASRLGSSYEQYF. V and J are TRBV5-5 and TRBJ2-7; TRBD2 might be the D (5 bases). Trimming stripped 5 bases from V and 0 bases from J, with 9 bases between. This CDR3 contains 13 residues. The germline gives CDR1 SGHKS, CDR2 YYEKEE (reference sequence).

The rearrangement links TRBV5-4 to TRBJ2-7; D ambiguous. Trimming removed 0 bases at V and 4 bases at J, with 14 bases between. Germline CDR1 is SGHNT and CDR2 is YYREEE (reference sequence). This CDR3 has 15 amino acids. CDR3: CASSLGAPPAYEQYF. In DNA form, the CDR3 reads TGTGCCAGCAGCTTGGGGGCCCCGCCGGCGTACGAGCAGTACTTC.

The V call is TRBV6-5, the J call TRBJ1-5; D possibly corresponds to TRBD1 (5 bases). This CDR3 has 14 amino acids. CDR1 and CDR2 from the germline V gene are MNHEY and SVGAGI. V was cut by 5 bases and J by 3 bases, with 11 bases left in between. CDR3 protein: CASSTDSFNQPQHF. The CDR3 bases are TGTGCCAGCAGTACCGACAGCTTCAATCAGCCCCAGCATTTT.

The chain recombines TRBV19 with TRBJ1-2; 10 positions match TRBD1. J lost 5 bases, V lost 6 bases, and 9 bases had no gene match. Germline V gene data show CDR1 as LNHDA and CDR2 as SQIVND (reference sequence). The length of the CDR3 is 15 residues. The CDR3 sequence is CASRESGTGAYGYTF. DNA of the CDR3: TGTGCCAGTAGGGAGTCCGGGACAGGGGCTTATGGCTACACCTTC.

The V call is TRBV4-1, the J call TRBJ1-5; D is unclear. Germline V lookup: CDR1 MGHRA, CDR2 YSYEKL. Trimming left V 1 base short and J 9 bases short, with 22 bases between. This CDR3 comprises 17 residues. CDR3 in amino acids: CASSQGRAGPKSTPQHF. For the CDR3, the DNA is TGCGCCAGCAGCCAAGGGAGGGCAGGCCCTAAATCAACGCCCCAGCATTTT.

CDR3 DNA sequence: TGTGCCAGCATGATAGTAGCGGGAGGGTTGGAGCAGTTCTTC. Encoded protein: CASMIVAGGLEQFF. This chain links TRBV2 with TRBJ2-1, with 11 nucleotides matching TRBD2. In germline, CDR1 is SNHLY, CDR2 FYNNEI. The CDR3 totals 14 residues. Losses at the gene ends were 7 bases for V and 10 bases for J; bases not matched to a gene: 9. The full variable domain, in which reference TRBV2 and TRBJ2-1 provide the parts outside the CDR3, is EPEVTQTPSHQVTQMGQEVILRCVPISNHLYFYWYRQILGQKVEFLVSFYNNEISEKSEIFDDQFSVERPDGSNFTLKIRSTKLEDSAMYFCASMIVAGGLEQFFGPGTRLTVL.